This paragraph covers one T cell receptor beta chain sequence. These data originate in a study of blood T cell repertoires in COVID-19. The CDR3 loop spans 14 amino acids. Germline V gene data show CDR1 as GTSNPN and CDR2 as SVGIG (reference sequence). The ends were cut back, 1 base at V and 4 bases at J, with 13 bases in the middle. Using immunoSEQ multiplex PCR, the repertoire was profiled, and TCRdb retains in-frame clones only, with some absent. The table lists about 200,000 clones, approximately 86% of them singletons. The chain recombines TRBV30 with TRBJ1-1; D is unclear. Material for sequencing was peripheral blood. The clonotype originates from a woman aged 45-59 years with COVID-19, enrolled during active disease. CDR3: CAWSGRGWGTEAFF. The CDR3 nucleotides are TGTGCCTGGAGTGGACGGGGATGGGGCACTGAAGCTTTCTTT.